This entry lists 13 T cell receptor beta chains sequenced from one sample in a study of cytomegalovirus exposure and HLA in healthy donors. In the PCR, 60 Vbeta and 13 Jbeta primers were used. The protocol was immunoSEQ multiplex PCR, while the TCRdb copy is restricted to in-frame clones and leaves out a portion. The sample includes under 150,000 clones, around 77% of them seen just once. The sample was PBMCs. The receptors come from a woman aged 25 to 45 in good health and CMV-seropositive.

This chain connects TRBV19 to TRBJ1-1; D is ambiguous. The germline V gene has CDR1 LNHDA and CDR2 SQIVND (reference sequence). Trimming took 7 bases from V and 7 from J, leaving 13 bases between them. The CDR3 totals 12 residues. The CDR3 protein is CASTPGSYEAFF. Here the CDR3 DNA reads TGTGCCAGTACTCCGGGAAGCTATGAAGCTTTCTTT.

This clone appeared a few times. The rearrangement links TRBV19 to TRBJ1-4; D may be TRBD1 (6 bases). CDR1 and CDR2 (germline): LNHDA, SQIVND (reference sequence). Trimming pared 6 bases from V and 5 bases from J, leaving 13 bases between. There are 14 residues in the CDR3. The CDR3 bases are TGTGCCAGTAGGATCAGGGGAGTCAATGAAAAACTGTTTTTT. Its protein is CASRIRGVNEKLFF.

The chain combines TRBV7-9 with TRBJ1-2, with 7 bases matching TRBD1. The V segment lost 1 base and the J segment 5 bases; nucleotides outside the gene matches: 4. CDR1 SEHNR and CDR2 FQNEAQ come from the germline V gene (reference sequence). The CDR3 covers 14 residues. The CDR3 coding sequence is TGTGCCAGCAGCTTAGGGACAGGAGGGTATGGCTACACCTTC. It specifies CASSLGTGGYGYTF.

This clone was counted between two and nine times. The chain has TRBV25-1 and TRBJ1-1, with 7 bases aligning to TRBD1. CDR1 is MGHDK and CDR2 is SYGVNS in the germline V gene. The CDR3 runs 14 residues. Trimming at V came to 4 bases and at J to 7 bases, leaving 9 bases not matched to a gene. The CDR3 loop is CASSARTGHREAFF. DNA for the CDR3: TGTGCCAGCAGTGCCCGGACAGGACACCGTGAAGCTTTCTTT.

This clone was seen a few times. The chain couples TRBV5-5 to TRBJ1-1; the D is unclear. CDR3 length: 14 residues. Germline values: CDR1 SGHKS, CDR2 YYEKEE (reference sequence). The ends were cut back, 0 bases at V and 1 base at J, with 7 bases in the middle. CDR3 sequence: CASSLEYRNTEAFF. CDR3 nucleotide sequence: TGTGCCAGCAGCTTGGAATATCGGAACACTGAAGCTTTCTTT.

The gene calls are TRBV18 and TRBJ1-4; D unresolved. Trimming took 3 bases from V and 0 from J, leaving 14 bases between them. Germline lookup yields CDR1 KGHSH and CDR2 LQKENI. There are 17 residues in the CDR3. The CDR3: CASSPIPLTTTNEKLFF. CDR3 nucleotide sequence: TGTGCCAGCTCACCTATCCCCCTGACTACAACTAATGAAAAACTGTTTTTT.

The chain employs TRBV6-5 and TRBJ2-1, with 11 positions matching TRBD2. The CDR3 totals 16 residues. The V and J ends lost 4 bases and 7 bases, in that order; junction bases with no gene match: 9. Looked up from germline, CDR1 is MNHEY and CDR2 is SVGAGI. The CDR3 nucleotides are TGTGCCAGCAGTTCCCCACTAGCGGGAGCTCAGAATGAGCAGTTCTTC. It is translated as CASSSPLAGAQNEQFF.

V usage is TRBV25-1 and J usage is TRBJ1-3; D remains unclear. The CDR3 totals 15 residues. From germline, CDR1 is MGHDK and CDR2 SYGVNS. Trimming took off 4 bases at V and 8 bases at J, with 18 bases between the two ends. The CDR3 DNA is TGTGCCAGCAGTGCCTCTTGGATCGGAGGACACACCATATATTTT. Translation: CASSASWIGGHTIYF.

CDR3 coding DNA: TGTGCCAGCACGGGACTCGGCTACGAGCAGTACTTC. Its protein is CASTGLGYEQYF. V and J are TRBV2 and TRBJ2-7; D is possibly TRBD2 (6 bases). Germline loops: CDR1 SNHLY, CDR2 FYNNEI. The CDR3 sequence is 12 residues long. V was cut by 7 bases and J by 3 bases, with 10 bases left in between.

This clone is a singleton in its sample. The chain joins TRBV29-1 to TRBJ2-3; D perhaps matches TRBD1 (5 bases). Trimming took 5 bases from V and 4 from J, leaving 16 bases between them. The germline gives CDR1 SQVTM, CDR2 ANQGSEA. The CDR3 totals 14 residues. The CDR3 region has the DNA TGCAGCGTTAACACCAGGGAAATATCAGATACGCAGTATTTT. Protein: CSVNTREISDTQYF.

V usage is TRBV7-6 and J usage is TRBJ1-6; D gene unclear. The CDR3 runs 15 residues. Germline V CDR1 and CDR2: SGHVS, FNYEAQ. Trimming took off 1 base at V and 5 bases at J, with 9 bases between the two ends. The CDR3 reads CASSLVGQDNSPLHF. CDR3 in DNA: TGTGCCAGCAGCTTAGTAGGCCAGGATAATTCACCCCTCCACTTT.

This chain joins TRBV13 and TRBJ1-1; 7 bases align to TRBD1. Germline lookup yields CDR1 PRHDT and CDR2 FYEKMQ (reference sequence). J lost 1 base, V lost 3 bases, and 5 bases had no gene match. CDR3 length: 15 residues. This CDR3 is CASSFRTGSNTEAFF. CDR3 nucleotides: TGTGCCAGCAGCTTCCGGACAGGCTCGAACACTGAAGCTTTCTTT.

The chain recombines TRBV11-2 with TRBJ1-1; 9 nucleotides agree with TRBD1. Trimming cost V 4 bases and J 0 bases; bases outside gene matches: 3. The CDR3 has 15 residues. Germline-derived CDR1 and CDR2 are SGHAT and FQNNGV. The chain's CDR3 is CASSSQGALNTEAFF. The CDR3 DNA reads as TGTGCCAGCAGCTCACAGGGGGCCCTGAACACTGAAGCTTTCTTT.